A selection of T cell receptor beta chains follows, all from one sample in a study of tumor-infiltrating lymphocytes in primary liver carcinoma. TCRdb fed the multiplex PCR reads into MiXCR, producing one record per CDR3 protein. The sample includes more than 90,000 distinct CDR3 sequences, around two thirds of them seen just once. Input material: liver tumor tissue from sampling region 2. Source of these receptors: a woman aged 55-75 years with primary liver carcinoma and hepatitis B virus infection. Both conserved end residues are part of each CDR3. Fields, in order: J gene, clone size, D gene, V gene, CDR3 protein, CDR3 DNA. The D gene is left open where the match is weak. The listing skips clone size in some rows; elsewhere it reads once, few, many or a size class.

j_call: TRBJ2-7; clone_size: -; d_call: -; v_call: TRBV28; cdr3_aa: CASAVNSYGQYF; cdr3_nt: TGTGCCAGCGCCGTGAACTCCTACGGGCAGTACTTC
j_call: TRBJ1-1; clone_size: many; d_call: -; v_call: TRBV28; cdr3_aa: CASTPGGAQNTEAFF; cdr3_nt: TGTGCCAGCACCCCGGGGGGGGCGCAGAACACTGAAGCTTTCTTT
j_call: TRBJ2-7; clone_size: -; d_call: -; v_call: TRBV6-6; cdr3_aa: CASSSFSYVQYF; cdr3_nt: TGTGCCAGCAGTTCATTCTCCTACGTGCAATACTTC
j_call: TRBJ2-7; clone_size: -; d_call: -; v_call: TRBV14; cdr3_aa: CARSPRTWGVDEQYF; cdr3_nt: TGTGCCAGAAGCCCAAGGACATGGGGCGTGGACGAGCAGTACTTC
j_call: TRBJ1-4; clone_size: many; d_call: -; v_call: TRBV7-8; cdr3_aa: CASSYRAPATNEKLFF; cdr3_nt: TGTGCCAGCAGCTACAGGGCCCCCGCAACTAATGAAAAACTGTTTTTT
j_call: TRBJ2-5; clone_size: -; d_call: TRBD1; v_call: TRBV29-1; cdr3_aa: CSVEEPRTGPQETQHF; cdr3_nt: TGCAGCGTTGAAGAGCCCCGGACAGGGCCCCAAGAGACCCAGCACTTC
j_call: TRBJ2-1; clone_size: -; d_call: -; v_call: TRBV11-2; cdr3_aa: CVSSRLSPEVANEQFF; cdr3_nt: TGTGTCAGCAGTCGACTAAGCCCCGAGGTTGCCAATGAGCAGTTCTTC
j_call: TRBJ2-5; clone_size: many; d_call: -; v_call: TRBV28; cdr3_aa: CASNPNTQETQYF; cdr3_nt: TGTGCCAGCAATCCGAACACCCAAGAGACCCAGTACTTC
j_call: TRBJ2-5; clone_size: many; d_call: -; v_call: TRBV4-2; cdr3_aa: CASSPGPKETQYF; cdr3_nt: TGTGCCAGCAGCCCGGGGCCTAAAGAGACCCAGTACTTC
j_call: TRBJ2-5; clone_size: -; d_call: -; v_call: TRBV6-6; cdr3_aa: CASNRSRGGAAQETEYF; cdr3_nt: TGTGCCAGCAACCGCTCCCGAGGGGGGGCGGCCCAAGAGACCGAGTACTTC
j_call: TRBJ2-7; clone_size: -; d_call: -; v_call: TRBV19; cdr3_aa: CASSPLLETGEQYF; cdr3_nt: TGTGCCAGTAGTCCCTTGTTGGAGACGGGCGAGCAGTACTTC
j_call: TRBJ2-1; clone_size: once; d_call: -; v_call: TRBV5-4; cdr3_aa: CASSLWGRNEQWF; cdr3_nt: TGTGCCAGCAGCTTGTGGGGGAGGAATGAGCAGTGGTTC
j_call: TRBJ2-7; clone_size: many; d_call: TRBD1; v_call: TRBV6-5; cdr3_aa: CASSTPRDSHYEQYF; cdr3_nt: TGTGCCAGCAGTACCCCCCGGGACAGCCACTACGAGCAGTACTTC
j_call: TRBJ2-2; clone_size: -; d_call: -; v_call: TRBV11-2; cdr3_aa: CASSLVLNTGELFF; cdr3_nt: TGTGCCAGCAGCTTAGTGTTGAACACCGGGGAGCTGTTTTTT
j_call: TRBJ2-7; clone_size: -; d_call: -; v_call: TRBV6-1; cdr3_aa: CASIDPRQVGPYEQYF; cdr3_nt: TGTGCCAGCATTGACCCCCGACAGGTGGGCCCTTACGAGCAGTACTTC
j_call: TRBJ2-1; clone_size: -; d_call: -; v_call: TRBV6-5; cdr3_aa: CASSYRGTDCNDQFF; cdr3_nt: TGTGCCAGCAGTTACCGGGGGACTGATTGCAATGACCAGTTCTTC
j_call: TRBJ2-3; clone_size: many; d_call: -; v_call: TRBV6-1; cdr3_aa: CASSPGRTDTQYF; cdr3_nt: TGTGCCAGCAGCCCGGGGAGAACAGATACGCAGTATTTT
j_call: TRBJ1-2; clone_size: few; d_call: -; v_call: TRBV29-1; cdr3_aa: CSVDDIPNYSYTF; cdr3_nt: TGCAGCGTCGATGACATCCCTAACTATAGCTACACCTTC
j_call: TRBJ2-2; clone_size: -; d_call: TRBD1; v_call: TRBV11-2; cdr3_aa: CTSSLALQGGTTGELFF; cdr3_nt: TGTACCAGCAGCTTAGCACTACAGGGGGGTACCACCGGGGAGCTGTTTTTT
j_call: TRBJ1-2; clone_size: many; d_call: TRBD1; v_call: TRBV28; cdr3_aa: CASRIGQGPEGYTF; cdr3_nt: TGTGCCAGCAGGATCGGACAGGGGCCTGAGGGCTACACCTTC
j_call: TRBJ1-1; clone_size: many; d_call: TRBD1; v_call: TRBV6-5; cdr3_aa: CASRPRQGKGNTEAFF; cdr3_nt: TGTGCCAGCAGGCCTCGACAGGGGAAAGGGAACACTGAAGCTTTCTTT
j_call: TRBJ2-3; clone_size: many; d_call: TRBD2; v_call: TRBV10-2; cdr3_aa: CASSRLASTDTQYF; cdr3_nt: TGCGCCAGCAGTCGACTAGCCAGCACAGATACGCAGTATTTT
j_call: TRBJ2-1; clone_size: -; d_call: TRBD1; v_call: TRBV4-2; cdr3_aa: CANSQGDSGVYNERFF; cdr3_nt: TGTGCCAACAGCCAAGGGGACAGTGGGGTTTACAATGAGCGGTTCTTC
j_call: TRBJ2-1; clone_size: -; d_call: TRBD2; v_call: TRBV7-9; cdr3_aa: CASSSPSSGRASEQFF; cdr3_nt: TGTGCCAGCAGCTCACCTTCTAGCGGGAGGGCCAGCGAGCAGTTCTTC
j_call: TRBJ2-7; clone_size: -; d_call: -; v_call: TRBV28; cdr3_aa: CASSTPTPRGYEQYF; cdr3_nt: TGTGCCAGCAGTACACCAACCCCCAGGGGCTACGAGCAGTACTTC
j_call: TRBJ2-7; clone_size: -; d_call: -; v_call: TRBV7-8; cdr3_aa: CTSSLTRRSYEQYF; cdr3_nt: TGTACCAGCAGCTTAACAAGGCGGTCCTACGAGCAGTACTTC
j_call: TRBJ1-1; clone_size: once; d_call: -; v_call: TRBV28; cdr3_aa: CASSPSRDRGGSTEAFF; cdr3_nt: TGTGCCAGCAGTCCCTCCCGGGATAGGGGAGGTTCCACAGAAGCTTTCTTT
j_call: TRBJ1-1; clone_size: few; d_call: -; v_call: TRBV11-3; cdr3_aa: CASSQDGMSTEAFF; cdr3_nt: TGTGCCAGCAGCCAGGATGGCATGAGCACTGAAGCTTTCTTT
j_call: TRBJ2-2; clone_size: -; d_call: -; v_call: TRBV7-9; cdr3_aa: CASSLGDGSVGELFF; cdr3_nt: TGTGCCAGCAGCTTAGGGGACGGCAGTGTCGGGGAGCTGTTTTTT
j_call: TRBJ2-1; clone_size: -; d_call: -; v_call: TRBV2; cdr3_aa: CASSLQEGNEQFF; cdr3_nt: TGTGCCAGCAGTTTACAGGAAGGGAATGAGCAGTTCTTC
j_call: TRBJ1-1; clone_size: few; d_call: -; v_call: TRBV20-1; cdr3_aa: CSASGGLDTEAFF; cdr3_nt: TGCAGTGCTAGTGGGGGGCTTGACACTGAAGCTTTCTTT
j_call: TRBJ2-3; clone_size: many; d_call: -; v_call: TRBV6-6; cdr3_aa: CASSYQPRTDTQYF; cdr3_nt: TGTGCCAGCAGTTACCAGCCTCGCACAGATACGCAGTATTTT
j_call: TRBJ2-7; clone_size: -; d_call: -; v_call: TRBV7-9; cdr3_aa: CASSLVLGSYEHYF; cdr3_nt: TGTGCCAGCAGTCTCGTTCTTGGTTCCTACGAGCACTACTTC
j_call: TRBJ2-7; clone_size: -; d_call: TRBD2; v_call: TRBV12-3/TRBV12-4; cdr3_aa: CTRRIAGGSNEQYF; cdr3_nt: TGTACCAGGAGGATAGCGGGAGGGAGCAACGAGCAGTACTTC
j_call: TRBJ2-7; clone_size: -; d_call: -; v_call: TRBV4-1; cdr3_aa: CTSSQEGFQSLYEQCF; cdr3_nt: TGCACCAGCAGCCAAGAAGGTTTCCAGTCACTCTACGAGCAGTGCTTC
j_call: TRBJ2-1; clone_size: few; d_call: TRBD2; v_call: TRBV24-1; cdr3_aa: CATSDSSGRASYNEQFF; cdr3_nt: TGTGCCACCAGTGATTCTAGCGGGAGGGCTTCCTACAATGAGCAGTTCTTC
j_call: TRBJ2-2; clone_size: -; d_call: -; v_call: TRBV11-1; cdr3_aa: CASRGRTESASTGVLFF; cdr3_nt: TGTGCCAGCAGGGGAAGAACGGAATCCGCGAGCACCGGGGTGCTGTTTTTT
j_call: TRBJ1-1; clone_size: -; d_call: -; v_call: TRBV6-5; cdr3_aa: CASIRWRNTEAFF; cdr3_nt: TGTGCCAGCATTAGGTGGCGGAACACTGAGGCTTTCTTT
j_call: TRBJ2-1; clone_size: -; d_call: TRBD2; v_call: TRBV4-1; cdr3_aa: CASNQEPSGRADNKQFF; cdr3_nt: TGCGCCAGCAACCAAGAACCCAGCGGGAGGGCGGACAATAAGCAGTTCTTC
j_call: TRBJ2-1; clone_size: few; d_call: -; v_call: TRBV28; cdr3_aa: CASSGRTPGDGDEQFF; cdr3_nt: TGTGCCAGCAGTGGAAGGACTCCCGGTGACGGGGATGAGCAGTTCTTC
j_call: TRBJ1-1; clone_size: many; d_call: -; v_call: TRBV28; cdr3_aa: CASSFRGLKAFF; cdr3_nt: TGTGCCAGCAGTTTCAGGGGACTTAAAGCTTTCTTT
j_call: TRBJ1-2; clone_size: -; d_call: TRBD1; v_call: TRBV20-1; cdr3_aa: CSASPIQGEGFYGYTF; cdr3_nt: TGCAGTGCTTCTCCGATACAGGGGGAGGGGTTTTATGGCTACACCTTC
j_call: TRBJ1-1; clone_size: -; d_call: -; v_call: TRBV6-6; cdr3_aa: CASSLYGLTETFF; cdr3_nt: TGTGCCAGCAGCCTATATGGACTCACTGAAACTTTCTTT